The 19 T cell receptor beta chains listed next were all sequenced from one sample in a study of shared clonotypes between healthy human individuals. Here immunoSEQ multiplex PCR was the method, and the copy in TCRdb shows in-frame clones only, minus some. The table records roughly 1 million clones, approximately 68% of them present only once. Sequencing was done on a sample of memory CD4+ T cells sorted from blood. Subset meaning: CD45RA-negative fraction. Receptors originate from a man aged 18 to 30 in good health.

The rearrangement uses TRBV5-1 and TRBJ2-7; D is perhaps TRBD1 (5 bases). Between the trimmed V and J ends, which lost 1 base and 2 bases, there was a span of 13 bases. Germline CDR1 is SGHRS and CDR2 is YFSETQ. The CDR3 extends over 15 amino acids. CDR3 region: CASSLSSGPTYEQYF. For the CDR3, the DNA is TGCGCCAGCAGCTTGAGCTCAGGGCCAACCTACGAGCAGTACTTC.

This clone has just a few counts. The chain recombines TRBV10-1 with TRBJ2-1; possible D gene TRBD1, 5 bases. The CDR3 spans 13 residues. V was pared by 1 base and J by 5 bases, with 6 bases between. Germline V gene data show CDR1 as WNHNN and CDR2 as SYGVQD (reference sequence). This CDR3 reads CASSEYRNNEQFF. The CDR3 nucleotides are TGCGCCAGCAGTGAGTACAGGAACAATGAGCAGTTCTTC.

The gene calls are TRBV30 and TRBJ2-1; 10 nucleotides agree with TRBD2. Germline-derived CDR1 and CDR2 are GTSNPN and SVGIG (reference sequence). V trimming: 3 bases; J trimming: 7 bases; junction bases outside the gene matches: 6. CDR3 length: 14 residues. Written as DNA, the CDR3 is TGTGCCTGGAGCCGCGGACTAGCGGCAAATGAGCAGTTCTTC. It encodes CAWSRGLAANEQFF.

The chain employs TRBV10-3 and TRBJ1-1; D unclear. The CDR3 has 14 residues. Trimming left V 6 bases short and J 3 bases short, with 14 bases between. Germline CDR1 ENHRY, CDR2 SYGVKD. Written as DNA, the CDR3 is TGTGCCATCAGGGGAACGGCTCGAGACACTGAAGCTTTCTTT. Its protein product is CAIRGTARDTEAFF.

This rearrangement joins TRBV29-1 to TRBJ2-1, with D maybe TRBD2 (6 bases). Germline-derived CDR1 and CDR2 are SQVTM and ANQGSEA. The CDR3 is 13 amino acids. V dropped 3 bases and J dropped 6 bases, with 12 bases sitting between them. CDR3 sequence: CSVDVRTTNEQFF. CDR3 bases: TGCAGCGTTGACGTTCGGACTACCAATGAGCAGTTCTTC.

V and J are TRBV18 and TRBJ1-6; D not resolved. The CDR3 sequence is 15 residues long. Germline V gives CDR1 KGHSH, CDR2 LQKENI. Trimming pared 5 bases from V and 4 bases from J, leaving 12 bases between. This CDR3 reads CASSYSEGYNSPLHF. DNA of the CDR3: TGTGCCAGCTCATACTCCGAAGGGTATAATTCACCCCTCCACTTT. The full variable domain, in which reference TRBV18 and TRBJ1-6 provide the parts outside the CDR3, is NAGVMQNPRHLVRRRGQEARLRCSPMKGHSHVYWYRQLPEEGLKFMVYLQKENIIDESGMPKERFSAEFPKEGPSILRIQQVVRGDSAAYFCASSYSEGYNSPLHFGNGTRLTVT.

As regards this clone: Other DNA sequences of this sample code for an identical CDR3. The chain links TRBV5-1 to TRBJ2-2, with 11 nucleotides matching TRBD2. Losses at the gene ends were 1 base for V and 4 bases for J; bases not matched to a gene: 3. This CDR3 contains 16 residues. CDR1 and CDR2 (germline): SGHRS, YFSETQ. The CDR3 spells CASSLTSGSGTGELFF. The CDR3 bases are TGCGCCAGCAGCTTGACTAGCGGGAGTGGCACCGGGGAGCTGTTTTTT. Drawing the rest from reference TRBV5-1 and TRBJ2-2, the complete variable domain is KAGVTQTPRYLIKTRGQQVTLSCSPISGHRSVSWYQQTPGQGLQFLFEYFSETQRNKGNFPGRFSGRQFSNSRSEMNVSTLELGDSALYLCASSLTSGSGTGELFFGEGSRLTVL.

The V gene is TRBV30, the J gene TRBJ2-2, with a weak D call TRBD1 (6 bases). The CDR3 loop spans 15 amino acids. The germline V and J ends were trimmed by 4 bases and 1 base, with 13 bases remaining between them. Per the germline V gene, CDR1 is GTSNPN and CDR2 is SVGIG (reference sequence). CDR3 in amino acids: CAWTGTTLNTGELFF. As DNA, the CDR3 is TGTGCCTGGACCGGGACAACTTTGAACACCGGGGAGCTGTTTTTT.

The chain uses TRBV6-5 and TRBJ2-7; D is ambiguous. V was clipped by 5 bases and J by 3 bases, with 11 bases between them. CDR1 is MNHEY and CDR2 is SVGAGI in the germline V gene. The CDR3 extends over 13 amino acids. The CDR3 coding sequence is TGTGCCAGCAGTACCCGGGCCCTCTACGAGCAGTACTTC. Protein sequence: CASSTRALYEQYF.

As to this clone: The identical CDR3 is also encoded by other nucleotide sequences in the sample. The chain employs TRBV7-2 and TRBJ2-5, with D possibly TRBD1 on 5 matching bases. Per the germline V gene, CDR1 is SGHTA and CDR2 is FQGNSA. V was clipped by 1 base and J by 1 base, with 7 bases between them. This CDR3 is built from 14 residues. The CDR3 protein is CASSLGGSQETQYF. The CDR3 region has the DNA TGTGCCAGCAGCTTAGGGGGCAGCCAAGAGACCCAGTACTTC.

In regard to this clone: Other DNA sequences within the sample encode an identical CDR3. This chain links TRBV5-6 with TRBJ2-7; D gene ambiguous. From germline, CDR1 is SGHDT and CDR2 YYEEEE. V was clipped by 4 bases and J by 2 bases, with 10 bases between them. The length of the CDR3 is 13 residues. The CDR3 DNA is TGTGCCAGCAGCCTTTTTTCCGCCTACGAGCAGTACTTC. It translates to CASSLFSAYEQYF.

The chain links TRBV5-1 to TRBJ1-1, with TRBD1 matching over 7 bases. CDR1 and CDR2 from the germline V gene are SGHRS and YFSETQ. This CDR3 has 20 residues. After removal of 4 bases from V and 1 base from J, the junction contained 22 bases not matched to a gene. As DNA, the CDR3 is TGCGCCAGCAGCGAATCCTTAACAGGGGTAGGGTTTAGTCGGAACACTGAAGCTTTCTTT. Translation: CASSESLTGVGFSRNTEAFF.

This clone showed up just once. The genes are TRBV20-1 and TRBJ2-7; no clear D gene. CDR1 is DFQATT, CDR2 SNEGSKA, per germline (reference sequence). The CDR3 is made up of 11 amino acids. V shed 6 bases and J shed 4 bases, with 10 bases lying between them. CDR3 in DNA: TGCAGTGCAACGATCGGATACGAGCAGTACTTC. Translating it yields CSATIGYEQYF.

With respect to this clone: Different DNA sequences within this sample yield the same CDR3. The chain recombines TRBV30 with TRBJ1-4; perhaps TRBD1 as D (5 bases). This CDR3 region has 12 residues. CDR1 and CDR2 (germline): GTSNPN, SVGIG (reference sequence). Trimming left V 2 bases short and J 7 bases short, with 8 bases between. CDR3 sequence reads: CAWSRGSEKLFF. The CDR3 DNA follows: TGTGCCTGGAGTCGGGGGAGTGAAAAACTGTTTTTT.

The chain employs TRBV18 and TRBJ1-4; no definite D call. Germline V gene sequence: CDR1 KGHSH, CDR2 LQKENI. V was clipped by 1 base and J by 6 bases, with 15 bases between them. The CDR3 contains 16 residues. This CDR3 is CASSPRNSGMDEKLFF. The CDR3 DNA reads TGTGCCAGCTCACCACGGAACAGCGGGATGGATGAAAAACTGTTTTTT.

The genes are TRBV5-8 and TRBJ2-7, with TRBD2 as a possible D gene (5 bases). The CDR3 sequence is 13 residues long. The V gene lost 4 bases and the J gene lost 3 bases, with 11 bases spanning the gap. From germline, CDR1 is SGHTS and CDR2 YDEGEE. The CDR3 loop reads CASSRGRNYEQYF. Written as DNA, the CDR3 is TGTGCCAGCAGCCGCGGGCGGAACTACGAGCAGTACTTC.

The chain combines TRBV5-1 with TRBJ2-6; possibly TRBD1 for D (6 bases). Germline V CDR1 and CDR2: SGHRS, YFSETQ. The CDR3 consists of 17 residues. V lost 4 bases, J lost 3 bases, and 17 bases lay in between. CDR3 nucleotides: TGCGCCAGCAGCCCTGCACAGGGACGAGATGGGGCCAACGTCCTGACTTTC. Amino acids: CASSPAQGRDGANVLTF.

The sample holds many counts of this clone. The chain has TRBV2 and TRBJ2-7; 11 bases are shared with TRBD1. Germline-derived CDR1 and CDR2 are SNHLY and FYNNEI. J was trimmed by 0 bases and V by 6 bases; bases with no gene match: 4. The CDR3 is 15 amino acids. The CDR3 loop is CASSQDRGLSYEQYF. CDR3 coding DNA: TGTGCCAGCAGCCAGGACAGGGGGCTCTCCTACGAGCAGTACTTC. Drawing the rest from reference TRBV2 and TRBJ2-7, the complete variable domain is EPEVTQTPSHQVTQMGQEVILRCVPISNHLYFYWYRQILGQKVEFLVSFYNNEISEKSEIFDDQFSVERPDGSNFTLKIRSTKLEDSAMYFCASSQDRGLSYEQYFGPGTRLTVT.

The chain uses TRBV7-2 and TRBJ1-6; TRBD1 is a possible D gene (6 bases). Germline V CDR1 and CDR2: SGHTA, FQGNSA. This CDR3 spans 16 amino acids. The V end lost 5 bases, the J end lost 10 bases, and 21 bases lay between the germline ends. The CDR3 reads CASSLLGPQGRSPLHF. The CDR3 region has the DNA TGTGCCAGCAGCCTCCTAGGGCCACAGGGTAGGTCACCCCTCCACTTT. The full variable domain, completed using reference TRBV7-2 and TRBJ1-6, is GAGVSQSPSNKVTEKGKDVELRCDPISGHTALYWYRQSLGQGLEFLIYFQGNSAPDKSGLPSDRFSAERTGGSVSTLTIQRTQQEDSAVYLCASSLLGPQGRSPLHFGNGTRLTVT.